The TCR beta chain under discussion was sequenced for a study of radiation and T cells in renal cell carcinoma. This clone is medium-sized within its sample. The method was immunoSEQ multiplex PCR; TCRdb's version includes in-frame clones alone and lacks a portion of them. This sample has roughly 53,000 clones, with about 83% found just once. Stated time point: baseline pretreatment blood. Indicated treatment: 15 Gy SBRT to primary tumor, nephrectomy 4 weeks later. This CDR3 region has 15 residues. The ends were cut back, 7 bases at V and 0 bases at J, with 15 bases in the middle. In germline, CDR1 is MGHDK, CDR2 SYGVNS.

The specimen comprised blood, sampled from a patient whose treatment included radiotherapy and nephrectomy. This rearrangement joins TRBV25-1 to TRBJ1-1; tentative D call: TRBD1 (6 bases). The source is a woman in her seventies with renal cell carcinoma. The chain's CDR3 is CASIGRGAVNTEAFF. CDR3 sequence (DNA): TGTGCCAGCATAGGTAGGGGGGCTGTGAACACTGAAGCTTTCTTT.